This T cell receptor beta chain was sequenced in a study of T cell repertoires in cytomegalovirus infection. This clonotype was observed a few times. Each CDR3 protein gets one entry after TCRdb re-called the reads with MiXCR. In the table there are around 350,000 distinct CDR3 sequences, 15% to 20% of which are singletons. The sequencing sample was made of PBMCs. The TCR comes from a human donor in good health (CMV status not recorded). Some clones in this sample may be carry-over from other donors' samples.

The DNA for the CDR3 is TGTGCCAGCAGTCTAAGGGGGGTCTACGAGCAGTACTTC. Translation gives CASSLRGVYEQYF. The genes are TRBV5-4 and TRBJ2-7; either TRBD1 or TRBD2 may fit D (6 bases each). Trimming left V 5 bases short and J 3 bases short, with 12 bases between. Germline V gives CDR1 SGHNT, CDR2 YYREEE (reference sequence). The length of the CDR3 is 13 residues. Based on the CDR3 plus reference TRBV5-4 and TRBJ2-7, the full variable domain is ETGVTQSPTHLIKTRGQQVTLRCSSQSGHNTVSWYQQALGQGPQFIFQYYREEENGRGNFPPRFSGLQFPNYSSELNVNALELDDSALYLCASSLRGVYEQYFGPGTRLTVT.